The clone carrying this TCR beta chain was seen many times. The record originates from a study of identical twins. Using its own MiXCR run on the 5' RACE reads, TCRdb lists one record per CDR3 protein. The table has 690,000 or so distinct CDR3 sequences, 6.1% seen once. Sequenced: naive T cells sorted from blood. This clonotype was obtained from a man in his late teens or twenties in good health.

The CDR3, as DNA: TGTGCCAGCAGTTACTCGAGTAACACTGAAGCTTTCTTT. Amino acid sequence: CASSYSSNTEAFF. The chain recombines TRBV6-5 with TRBJ1-1; no definite D call. This CDR3 is 13 amino acids long. V was clipped by 0 bases and J by 2 bases, with 4 bases between them. In germline, CDR1 is MNHEY, CDR2 SVGAGI.